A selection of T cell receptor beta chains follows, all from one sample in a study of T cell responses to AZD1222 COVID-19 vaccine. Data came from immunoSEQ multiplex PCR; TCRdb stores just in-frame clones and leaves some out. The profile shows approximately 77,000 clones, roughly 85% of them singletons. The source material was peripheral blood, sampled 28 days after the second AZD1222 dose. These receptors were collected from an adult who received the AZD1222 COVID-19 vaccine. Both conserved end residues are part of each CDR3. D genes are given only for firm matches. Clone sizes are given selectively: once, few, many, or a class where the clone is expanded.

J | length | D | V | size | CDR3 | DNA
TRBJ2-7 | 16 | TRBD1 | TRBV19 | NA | CASSNLRTGHGYEQYF | TGTGCCAGTAGTAACCTAAGGACAGGGCATGGATACGAGCAGTACTTC
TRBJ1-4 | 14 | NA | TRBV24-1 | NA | CATSDPIQNEKLFF | TGTGCCACCAGTGACCCCATACAAAATGAAAAACTGTTTTTT
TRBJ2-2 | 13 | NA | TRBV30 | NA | CAWQGQNTGELFF | TGTGCCTGGCAGGGACAGAACACCGGGGAGCTGTTTTTT
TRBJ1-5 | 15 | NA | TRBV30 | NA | CAWSVRNRANQPQHF | TGTGCCTGGAGTGTACGGAACAGGGCTAATCAGCCCCAGCATTTT
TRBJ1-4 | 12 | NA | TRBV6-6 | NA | CASRPLNEKLFF | TGTGCCAGCCGGCCCCTTAATGAAAAACTGTTTTTT
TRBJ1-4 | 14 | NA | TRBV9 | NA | CASSVERNNEKLFF | TGTGCCAGCAGCGTTGAACGGAATAATGAAAAACTGTTTTTT
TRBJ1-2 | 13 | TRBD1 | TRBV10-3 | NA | CAISEFQGGGYTF | TGTGCCATCAGTGAGTTCCAGGGGGGTGGCTACACCTTC
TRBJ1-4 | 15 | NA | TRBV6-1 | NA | CASSEALHRNEKLFF | TGTGCCAGCAGTGAAGCCCTACATAGAAATGAAAAACTGTTTTTT
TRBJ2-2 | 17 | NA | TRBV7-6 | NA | CASSLGLKGPNTGELFF | TGTGCCAGCAGCTTAGGTCTAAAAGGTCCGAACACCGGGGAGCTGTTTTTT
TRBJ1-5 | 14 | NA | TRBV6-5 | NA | CASSYVGAGQPQHF | TGTGCCAGCAGTTATGTGGGGGCCGGCCAGCCCCAGCATTTT
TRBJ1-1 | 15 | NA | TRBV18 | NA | CASSLGGGANTEAFF | TGTGCCAGCTCACTCGGTGGAGGGGCGAACACTGAAGCTTTCTTT
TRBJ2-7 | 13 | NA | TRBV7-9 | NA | CASSPSGRHEQYF | TGTGCCAGCAGCCCATCAGGGAGGCACGAGCAGTACTTC
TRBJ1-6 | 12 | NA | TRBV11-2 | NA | CASSLRNSPLHF | TGTGCCAGCAGCTTGCGAAATTCACCCCTCCACTTT
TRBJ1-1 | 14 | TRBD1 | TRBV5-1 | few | CASSSDRGNTEAFF | TGCGCCAGCAGCTCGGACAGGGGGAACACTGAAGCTTTCTTT
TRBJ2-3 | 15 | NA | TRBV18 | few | CASSPGRASTDTQYF | TGTGCCAGCTCACCCGGCAGAGCTAGCACAGATACGCAGTATTTT
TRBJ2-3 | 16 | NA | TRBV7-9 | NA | CASTPRGAYSTDTQYF | TGTGCCAGCACCCCGCGCGGCGCTTATAGCACAGATACGCAGTATTTT
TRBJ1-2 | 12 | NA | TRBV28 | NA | CASSLKRYGYTF | TGTGCCAGCAGTTTGAAGAGGTATGGCTACACCTTC
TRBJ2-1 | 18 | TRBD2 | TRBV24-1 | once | CATSDPSGRASSYNEQFF | TGTGCCACCAGTGATCCTAGCGGGAGGGCCAGCTCCTACAATGAGCAGTTCTTC
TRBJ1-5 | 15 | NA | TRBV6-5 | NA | CASLFYPRYNQPQHF | TGTGCCAGCTTGTTCTATCCGAGGTACAATCAGCCCCAGCATTTT
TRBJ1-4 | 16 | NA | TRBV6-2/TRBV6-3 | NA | CASSSLTVGRGEKLFF | TGTGCCAGCAGTTCTCTGACCGTAGGCAGAGGTGAAAAACTGTTTTTT
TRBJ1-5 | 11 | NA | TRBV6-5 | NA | CASLGTVSQHF | TGTGCCAGCCTGGGAACAGTCTCACAGCATTTT
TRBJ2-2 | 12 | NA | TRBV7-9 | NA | CASSLEAGELFF | TGTGCCAGCAGCTTGGAGGCCGGGGAGCTGTTTTTT
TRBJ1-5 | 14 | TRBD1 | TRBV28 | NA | CASSRGQPYQPQHF | TGTGCCAGCAGCCGGGGACAGCCCTATCAGCCCCAGCATTTT
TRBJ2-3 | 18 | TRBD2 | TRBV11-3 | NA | CASSLSPGLAGGADTQYF | TGTGCCAGCAGCTTAAGCCCCGGACTAGCGGGAGGGGCAGATACGCAGTATTTT
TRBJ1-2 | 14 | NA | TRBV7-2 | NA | CASKAGSSNYGYTF | TGTGCCAGCAAGGCGGGTAGCTCTAACTATGGCTACACCTTC
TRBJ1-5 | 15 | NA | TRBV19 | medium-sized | CASSSDRTGNQPQHF | TGTGCCAGTTCTTCCGACAGGACGGGCAATCAGCCCCAGCATTTT
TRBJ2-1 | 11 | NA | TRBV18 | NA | CASSPFNEQFF | TGTGCCAGCTCACCATTCAATGAGCAGTTCTTC
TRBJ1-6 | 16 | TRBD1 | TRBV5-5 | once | CASSFHPRDRGSPLHF | TGTGCCAGCAGCTTCCACCCCCGGGACAGGGGTTCACCCCTCCACTTT
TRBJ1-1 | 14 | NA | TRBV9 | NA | CASSTMGLDTEAFF | TGTGCCAGCAGCACCATGGGGCTAGACACTGAAGCTTTCTTT
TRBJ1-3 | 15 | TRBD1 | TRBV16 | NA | CASSHSGGFGNTIYF | TGTGCCAGCAGCCACTCAGGGGGCTTTGGAAACACCATATATTTT
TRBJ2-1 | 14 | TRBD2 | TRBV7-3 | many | CASSALAGGNEQFF | TGTGCCAGCAGTGCGCTAGCGGGAGGAAATGAGCAGTTCTTC
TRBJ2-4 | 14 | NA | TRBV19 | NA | CASTLRGAKNIQYF | TGTGCCAGTACCCTCCGGGGGGCCAAAAACATTCAGTACTTC
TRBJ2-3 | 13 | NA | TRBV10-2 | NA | CASREPNADTQYF | TGCGCCAGCAGAGAACCTAATGCAGATACGCAGTATTTT
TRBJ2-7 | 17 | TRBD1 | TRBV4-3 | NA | CASSQAYPGQGSGVRLF | TGCGCCAGCAGCCAAGCCTATCCGGGACAGGGTTCCGGGGTTCGCCTCTTC
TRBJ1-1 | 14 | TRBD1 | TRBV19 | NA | CASSSTGAITEAFF | TGTGCCAGTAGTTCAACAGGGGCGATCACTGAAGCTTTCTTT
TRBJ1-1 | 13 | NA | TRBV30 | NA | CAWSWGVSTEAFF | TGTGCCTGGAGTTGGGGCGTGTCCACTGAAGCTTTCTTT
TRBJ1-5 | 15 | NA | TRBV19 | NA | CASSIGPASNQPQHF | TGTGCCAGTAGTATAGGGCCAGCAAGCAATCAGCCCCAGCATTTT
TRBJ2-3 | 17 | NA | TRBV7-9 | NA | CASTSFAGMETTDTQYF | TGTGCCAGCACCTCTTTTGCGGGGATGGAGACCACAGATACGCAGTATTTT
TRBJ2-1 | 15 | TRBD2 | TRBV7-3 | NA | CASSPLTGGSNEQFF | TGTGCCAGCAGCCCCCTGACGGGAGGGAGTAATGAGCAGTTCTTC
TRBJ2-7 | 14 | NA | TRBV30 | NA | CAWSYGMGSYEQYF | TGTGCCTGGAGCTACGGAATGGGGTCCTACGAGCAGTACTTC
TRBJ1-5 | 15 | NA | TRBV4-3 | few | CASSQGWGPDQPQHF | TGCGCCAGCAGCCAAGGTTGGGGGCCAGATCAGCCCCAGCATTTT
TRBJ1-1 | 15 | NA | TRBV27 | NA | CASSQSAGGPTEAFF | TGTGCCAGCAGTCAGTCGGCGGGAGGGCCCACTGAAGCTTTCTTT
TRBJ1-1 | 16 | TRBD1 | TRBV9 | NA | CASSDPSGTGLTEAFF | TGTGCCAGCAGCGACCCCTCCGGGACAGGGCTAACTGAAGCTTTCTTT
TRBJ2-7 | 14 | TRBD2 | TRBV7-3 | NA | CASSYSGGKDEQYF | TGTGCCAGCAGCTATAGCGGGGGGAAGGACGAGCAGTACTTC
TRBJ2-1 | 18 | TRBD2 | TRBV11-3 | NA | CASSPRWTSGNSYNEQFF | TGTGCCAGCAGCCCTAGATGGACTAGCGGGAACTCCTACAATGAGCAGTTCTTC
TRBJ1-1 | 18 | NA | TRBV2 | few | CASSEWTPKVREGPEAFF | TGTGCCAGCAGTGAATGGACACCGAAGGTCAGGGAAGGCCCTGAAGCTTTCTTT
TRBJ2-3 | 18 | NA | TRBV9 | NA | CASSVDGRSSWGTDTQYF | TGTGCCAGCAGCGTAGACGGACGGAGTTCGTGGGGCACAGATACGCAGTATTTT
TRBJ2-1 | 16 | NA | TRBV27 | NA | CASSLSQGDSYNEQFF | TGTGCCAGCAGTTTATCGCAGGGCGACTCCTACAATGAGCAGTTCTTC
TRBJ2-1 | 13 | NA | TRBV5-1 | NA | CASSLGVDNEQFF | TGCGCCAGCAGCTTGGGCGTGGACAATGAGCAGTTCTTC
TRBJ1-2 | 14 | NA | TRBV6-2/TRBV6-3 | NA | CASSYYRSGAGYTF | TGTGCCAGCAGTTACTACAGGTCGGGTGCTGGCTACACCTTC
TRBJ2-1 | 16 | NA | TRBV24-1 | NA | CATSDLQASSYNEQFF | TGTGCCACCAGTGATTTGCAGGCTAGCAGTTACAATGAGCAGTTCTTC